A single sample is the source of the 21 T cell receptor beta chains below, sequenced in a study of cytomegalovirus exposure and HLA in healthy donors. PCR primers comprised 60 Vbeta and 13 Jbeta primers. Sequenced by immunoSEQ multiplex PCR; TCRdb stores in-frame clones only, minus some. The sample shows some 150,000 clones, approximately 80% of them seen only once. The specimen sequenced was PBMCs. Every receptor here comes from a woman between 40 and 50 years old in good health and CMV-seronegative.

The CDR3 here is CASSKSLSGRSYEQYF. The CDR3 DNA is TGTGCCAGTAGTAAAAGCCTTAGCGGGAGAAGCTACGAGCAGTACTTC. The rearrangement joins TRBV19 to TRBJ2-7, with 9 bases matching TRBD2. V shed 4 bases, J shed 3 bases, and the junction held 10 bases outside the gene matches. The CDR3 contains 16 residues. The germline V gene encodes CDR1 LNHDA and CDR2 SQIVND (reference sequence).

In this sample, this clone turned up a few times. V and J are TRBV5-1 and TRBJ2-5; possible D gene TRBD2, 6 bases. Germline CDR1 reads SGHRS; CDR2 reads YFSETQ. CDR3 length equals 18 residues. The V end was cut by 0 bases, the J end by 1 base, with 19 bases between. The CDR3 loop reads CASSLGRTSRDFQETQYF. DNA of the CDR3: TGCGCCAGCAGCTTGGGCAGGACTTCCCGGGACTTCCAAGAGACCCAGTACTTC.

The chain is built from TRBV19 and TRBJ2-1, with 8 nucleotides matching TRBD2. The CDR3 loop spans 14 amino acids. Trimming at V came to 4 bases and at J to 7 bases, leaving 6 bases not matched to a gene. Germline lookup yields CDR1 LNHDA and CDR2 SQIVND (reference sequence). CDR3 DNA sequence: TGTGCCAGTAGTAAGGGACTAGTCCTAAATGAGCAGTTCTTC. Protein: CASSKGLVLNEQFF.

This chain uses TRBV19 with TRBJ2-2, with 11 bases matching TRBD1. Trimming took 5 bases from V and 4 from J; bases not matched to a gene: 6. CDR1 is LNHDA and CDR2 is SQIVND in the germline V gene (reference sequence). The CDR3 sequence is 16 residues long. This CDR3 is CASSVGGTGGTGELFF. CDR3 nucleotides: TGTGCCAGTAGTGTGGGGGGGACAGGGGGCACCGGGGAGCTGTTTTTT.

The chain carries TRBV18 and TRBJ2-7, with TRBD2 identical over 10 bases. The CDR3 is 14 residues long. The germline CDR1 and CDR2 sequences are KGHSH and LQKENI. The ends lost 3 bases at V and 2 bases at J; junction bases unmatched: 1. The chain's CDR3 is CASSPSGRAYEQYF. CDR3 in DNA: TGTGCCAGCTCACCCAGCGGGAGGGCCTACGAGCAGTACTTC.

The genes are TRBV6-5 and TRBJ1-1; 7 bases align to TRBD1. J gave up 5 bases and V 2 bases, and 8 bases lay outside the gene matches. Germline-derived CDR1 and CDR2 are MNHEY and SVGAGI. The CDR3 spans 15 residues. CDR3: CASSYTQGKWTEAFF. In nucleotides, the CDR3 is TGTGCCAGCAGTTACACACAGGGGAAGTGGACTGAAGCTTTCTTT.

The chain uses TRBV4-1 and TRBJ1-6; D perhaps matches TRBD1 (5 bases). Germline assignment: CDR1 MGHRA and CDR2 YSYEKL. V was cut by 3 bases and J by 8 bases, with 14 bases left in between. This CDR3 has 15 residues. The CDR3 nucleotides read TGCGCCAGCAGCCAGGGCCCGACCAGGGATTCACCCCTCCACTTT. Translation gives CASSQGPTRDSPLHF.

The chain has TRBV29-1 and TRBJ1-5; weak D call: TRBD1 (5 bases). The CDR3 consists of 16 residues. From germline, CDR1 is SQVTM and CDR2 ANQGSEA. Trimming stripped 5 bases from V and 0 bases from J, with 17 bases between. DNA for the CDR3: TGCAGCGTTTCGGAGGGGAACCCCTATAGCAATCAGCCCCAGCATTTT. Its protein is CSVSEGNPYSNQPQHF.

The rearrangement uses TRBV11-2 and TRBJ2-7; TRBD2 is a possible D gene (6 bases). Trimming stripped 5 bases from V and 4 bases from J, with 15 bases between. The V gene's germline CDR1 is SGHAT and CDR2 FQNNGV. CDR3 length: 14 amino acids. In nucleotides, the CDR3 is TGTGCCAGCAGCATTTTACACGGAGGGTACGAGCAGTACTTC. This gives the protein CASSILHGGYEQYF.

The chain uses TRBV27 and TRBJ2-7; D may be TRBD2 (6 bases). CDR1 and CDR2 (germline): MNHEY, SMNVEV (reference sequence). The V gene lost 5 bases and the J gene lost 3 bases, with 17 bases spanning the gap. The CDR3 runs to 15 residues. The DNA of the CDR3 is TGTGCCAGCAGTGTCCGGGACTCCAGGCGCTACGAGCAGTACTTC. This gives the protein CASSVRDSRRYEQYF.

The rearrangement links TRBV6-1 to TRBJ1-2, with D perhaps TRBD1 (6 bases). Germline assignment: CDR1 MNHNS and CDR2 SASEGT. The CDR3 length is 14 residues. V was cut by 5 bases and J by 8 bases, with 18 bases left in between. CDR3 amino acids: CASSPQGTPGGYTF. DNA of the CDR3: TGTGCCAGCAGTCCCCAGGGGACCCCGGGAGGCTACACCTTC.

This clone was seen only a few times. The chain is built from TRBV19 and TRBJ2-1; D is perhaps TRBD2 (6 bases). Trimming took off 1 base at V and 6 bases at J, with 10 bases between the two ends. Germline CDR1 LNHDA, CDR2 SQIVND (reference sequence). This CDR3 is built from 14 residues. CDR3 sequence (DNA): TGTGCCAGTAGTATAGGACTAGACTTCAATGAGCAGTTCTTC. The encoded protein is CASSIGLDFNEQFF.

The chain has TRBV19 and TRBJ2-3; the D is unclear. Per germline, CDR1 LNHDA and CDR2 SQIVND (reference sequence). Deletions cut 4 bases from V and 6 bases from J, with 14 bases between. This CDR3 contains 14 residues. The DNA for the CDR3 is TGTGCCAGTAGTAACTTGCTGACCGGGGATACGCAGTATTTT. The encoded protein is CASSNLLTGDTQYF. Full variable domain (missing parts from reference TRBV19 and TRBJ2-3): DGGITQSPKYLFRKEGQNVTLSCEQNLNHDAMYWYRQDPGQGLRLIYYSQIVNDFQKGDIAEGYSVSREKKESFPLTVTSAQKNPTAFYLCASSNLLTGDTQYFGPGTRLTVL.

The chain has TRBV7-2 and TRBJ2-1; 14 nucleotides match TRBD2. The CDR3 covers 17 residues. The germline gives CDR1 SGHTA, CDR2 FQGNSA. Trimming cost V 4 bases and J 6 bases; bases outside gene matches: 8. Written as DNA, the CDR3 is TGTGCCAGCAGCTGGAGACTAGCGGGAGGGCCGGTCAATGAGCAGTTCTTC. This translates into CASSWRLAGGPVNEQFF. Variable domain in full (rest from reference TRBV7-2 and TRBJ2-1): GAGVSQSPSNKVTEKGKDVELRCDPISGHTALYWYRQSLGQGLEFLIYFQGNSAPDKSGLPSDRFSAERTGGSVSTLTIQRTQQEDSAVYLCASSWRLAGGPVNEQFFGPGTRLTVL.

V gene TRBV10-1 combines with J gene TRBJ1-5, with D maybe TRBD1 (6 bases). V lost 3 bases to trimming and J lost 0 bases, with 12 bases between them. This CDR3 is 16 amino acids long. From germline, CDR1 is WNHNN and CDR2 SYGVQD (reference sequence). The CDR3 here is CASSDNLRGSNQPQHF. In DNA form, the CDR3 reads TGCGCCAGCAGTGATAACCTCAGGGGTAGCAATCAGCCCCAGCATTTT.

The count of this clone is one. The rearrangement uses TRBV18 and TRBJ1-1, with 11 bases aligning to TRBD1. The CDR3 totals 13 residues. Trimming took 6 bases from V and 11 from J; bases not matched to a gene: 8. CDR1 and CDR2 from the germline V gene are KGHSH and LQKENI. The CDR3 region has the DNA TGTGCCAGCTCTGAGGGACAGGGGGTGGTGGCTTTCTTT. Encoded protein: CASSEGQGVVAFF.

This clone was seen a handful of times. The chain recombines TRBV13 with TRBJ2-1, with 9 positions matching TRBD2. Trimming took 7 bases from V and 0 from J; bases not matched to a gene: 7. The length of the CDR3 is 16 residues. The germline V gene has CDR1 PRHDT and CDR2 FYEKMQ (reference sequence). The CDR3 nucleotides are TGTGCCAGCACCACCGTTAGCGGGAGCTCCTACAATGAGCAGTTCTTC. Protein: CASTTVSGSSYNEQFF.

The chain recombines TRBV27 with TRBJ2-3, with D maybe TRBD2 (5 bases). There are 16 residues in the CDR3. The germline V gene has CDR1 MNHEY and CDR2 SMNVEV (reference sequence). With 3 bases removed from V and 2 bases from J, the gap between germline ends came to 15 bases. The CDR3 is CASSFRSGYLTDTQYF. In nucleotides, the CDR3 is TGTGCCAGCAGTTTCAGATCGGGATACCTCACAGATACGCAGTATTTT.

The chain recombines TRBV5-4 with TRBJ1-4, with D possibly TRBD1 on 5 matching bases. CDR3 length: 15 residues. The V end lost 4 bases, the J end lost 7 bases, and 17 bases lay between the germline ends. Germline lookup yields CDR1 SGHNT and CDR2 YYREEE (reference sequence). The CDR3 DNA reads TGTGCCAGCAGCGACCAGGGAGGGCTTGGTGAAAAACTGTTTTTT. Protein product: CASSDQGGLGEKLFF.

The rearrangement links TRBV27 to TRBJ2-5; tentative D call: TRBD2 (6 bases). The V gene lost 8 bases and the J gene lost 2 bases, with 18 bases spanning the gap. From germline, CDR1 is MNHEY and CDR2 SMNVEV (reference sequence). This CDR3 contains 15 residues. CDR3 sequence: CASPREALGQETQYF. The CDR3 region has the DNA TGTGCCAGCCCGAGGGAGGCTTTGGGACAAGAGACCCAGTACTTC.

V and J are TRBV10-3 and TRBJ2-4; D is uncertain. Germline CDR1 is ENHRY and CDR2 is SYGVKD. This CDR3 has 15 amino acids. The V end was cut by 3 bases, the J end by 0 bases, with 9 bases between. For the CDR3, the DNA is TGTGCCATCAGTGACAATACTCTAGCCAAAAACATTCAGTACTTC. Translating it yields CAISDNTLAKNIQYF.